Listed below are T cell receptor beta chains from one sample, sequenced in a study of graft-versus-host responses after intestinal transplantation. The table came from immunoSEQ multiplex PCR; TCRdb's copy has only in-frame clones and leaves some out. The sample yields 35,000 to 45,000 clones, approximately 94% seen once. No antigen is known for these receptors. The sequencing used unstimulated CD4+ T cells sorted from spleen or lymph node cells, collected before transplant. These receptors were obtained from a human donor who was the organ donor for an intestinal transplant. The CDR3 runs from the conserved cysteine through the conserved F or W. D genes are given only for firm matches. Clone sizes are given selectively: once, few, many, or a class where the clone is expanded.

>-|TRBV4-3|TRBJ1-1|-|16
TGCGCCAGCAGCCAAGATAAAGGGACAAAGAACACTGAAGCTTTCTTT
CASSQDKGTKNTEAFF
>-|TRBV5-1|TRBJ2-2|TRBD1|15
TGCGCCAGCAGCTTGGGACAGGGGGCCACCGGGGAGCTGTTTTTT
CASSLGQGATGELFF
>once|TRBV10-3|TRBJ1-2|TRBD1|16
TGTGCCATCAGTGACTCCCGGACAGGGAAGTACTATGGCTACACCTTC
CAISDSRTGKYYGYTF
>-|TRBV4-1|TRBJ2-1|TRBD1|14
TGCGCCAGCAGCCAAGGGACAGGGGGCAATGAGCAGTTCTTC
CASSQGTGGNEQFF
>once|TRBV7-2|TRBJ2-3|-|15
TGTGCCAGCAGCTTAATCGCCAAAAGCACAGATACGCAGTATTTT
CASSLIAKSTDTQYF
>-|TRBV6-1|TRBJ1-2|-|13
TGTGCCAGCAACTTTAGGGGGGGCGACGGCTACACCTTC
CASNFRGGDGYTF
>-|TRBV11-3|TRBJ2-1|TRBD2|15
TGTGCCAGCAGCCCCGGGGGGGTCTCCTACAATGAGCAGTTCTTC
CASSPGGVSYNEQFF
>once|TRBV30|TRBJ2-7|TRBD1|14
TGTGCCTGGAGGGCCCCGGGACAGTACTACGAGCAGTACTTC
CAWRAPGQYYEQYF
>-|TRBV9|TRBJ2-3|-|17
TGTGCCAGCAGCCGCCGAGCGGCAGCGGTGGGGGCAGATACGCAGTATTTT
CASSRRAAAVGADTQYF
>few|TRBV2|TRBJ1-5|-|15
TGTGCCAGCAGTCAAGGGGGGTTAGGCAATCAGCCCCAGCATTTT
CASSQGGLGNQPQHF
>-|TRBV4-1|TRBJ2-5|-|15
TGCGCCAGCAGCCAAGAGACTGGGGGCGGCGAGACCCAGTACTTC
CASSQETGGGETQYF
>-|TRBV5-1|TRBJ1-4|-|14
TGCGCCAGCAGCCCGGGTATAACTAATGAAAAACTGTTTTTT
CASSPGITNEKLFF
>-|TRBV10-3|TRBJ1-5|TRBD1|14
TGTGCCACCCGTGGACAGGCGGGGTATCAGCCCCAGCATTTT
CATRGQAGYQPQHF
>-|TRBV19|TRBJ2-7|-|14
TGTGCCAGTAGTCCGACCGGGACCTTCTACGAGCAGTACTTC
CASSPTGTFYEQYF
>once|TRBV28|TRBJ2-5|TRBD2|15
TGTGCCAGCAGTTTGGGACTAGCCTCCGGGGAGACCCAGTACTTC
CASSLGLASGETQYF
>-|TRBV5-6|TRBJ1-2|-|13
TGTGCCAGCAGCTTTCCCATACCCCGGGGCTACACCTTC
CASSFPIPRGYTF
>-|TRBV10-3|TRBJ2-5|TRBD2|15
TGTGCCATCAGTGATCTAGCGGGGGGGAAAGAGACCCAGTACTTC
CAISDLAGGKETQYF
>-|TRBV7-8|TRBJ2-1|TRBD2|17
TGTGCCAGCAGCTTAGTCTACGGGGGGGCTTCCTACAATGAGCAGTTCTTC
CASSLVYGGASYNEQFF
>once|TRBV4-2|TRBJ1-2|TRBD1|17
TGTGCCAGCAGCCAAGGAGTTCCGGGACAGGGGGTTGATGGCTACACCTTC
CASSQGVPGQGVDGYTF
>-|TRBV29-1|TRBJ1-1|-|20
TGCAGCGTCCACCCTCCATGGGTCATTAACCCCGGACAGAAAATCACTGAAGCTTTCTTT
CSVHPPWVINPGQKITEAFF
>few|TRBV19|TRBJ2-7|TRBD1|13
TGTGCCAGTCAGGGACAGGGGGCTTACGAGCAGTACTTC
CASQGQGAYEQYF
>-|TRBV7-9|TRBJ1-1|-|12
TGTGCCAGCAGCCAGGGGTTCGTTGAAGCTTTCTTT
CASSQGFVEAFF
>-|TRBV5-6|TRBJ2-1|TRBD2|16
TGTGCCAGCAGACGACTAGCGGGGGGCTCCTACAATGAGCAGTTCTTC
CASRRLAGGSYNEQFF
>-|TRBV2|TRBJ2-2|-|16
TGTGCCAGCAGTGTGGGGGGGGCCCGGGTCGCCGGGGAGCTGTTTTTT
CASSVGGARVAGELFF
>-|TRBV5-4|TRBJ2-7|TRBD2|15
TGTGCCAGCAGCTTGGGTGGGACTAGGGCCTACGAGCAGTACTTC
CASSLGGTRAYEQYF
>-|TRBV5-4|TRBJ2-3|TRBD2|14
TGTGCCAGCGGGAGGGCGGGGAAAGCAGATACGCAGTATTTT
CASGRAGKADTQYF
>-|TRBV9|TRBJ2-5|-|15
TGTGCCAGCAGCCCGTTCGGAAGGCTGGAAGAGACCCAGTACTTC
CASSPFGRLEETQYF
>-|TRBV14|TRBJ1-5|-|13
TGTGCCAGCAGCCAACAGGGGAATCAGCCCCAGCATTTT
CASSQQGNQPQHF
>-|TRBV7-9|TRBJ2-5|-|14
TGTGCCAGCAGCTTTAACCGGATGTCGGAGACCCAGTACTTC
CASSFNRMSETQYF
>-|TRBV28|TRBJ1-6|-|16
TGTGCCAGCAGTTTATATGGTGAATACTATAATTCACCCCTCCACTTT
CASSLYGEYYNSPLHF
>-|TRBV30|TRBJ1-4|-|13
TGTGCCTGGACCCGGCAGGGGAATGAAAAACTGTTTTTT
CAWTRQGNEKLFF
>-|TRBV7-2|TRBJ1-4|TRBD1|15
TGTGCCAGCAGCTTATCCGTTGGACAGGGGAAAAAACTGTTTTTT
CASSLSVGQGKKLFF
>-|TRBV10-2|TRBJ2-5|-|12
TGCGCCAGCAGTGAACTAGCTGGGACCCAGTACTTC
CASSELAGTQYF
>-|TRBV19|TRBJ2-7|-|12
TGTGCCAGTAGGGGCAGGGGCCACGAGCAGTACTTC
CASRGRGHEQYF
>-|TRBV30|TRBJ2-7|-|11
TGTGCCTGGAGTCCCTCCCACGAGCAGTACTTC
CAWSPSHEQYF
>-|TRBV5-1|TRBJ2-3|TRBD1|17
TGCGCCAGCAGCTTGGGGGGACAGGGGGCGAGCACAGATACGCAGTATTTT
CASSLGGQGASTDTQYF
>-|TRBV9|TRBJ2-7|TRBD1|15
TGTGCCAGCAGCGTAGGTGGGGACAGGGGTTACGAGCAGTACTTC
CASSVGGDRGYEQYF
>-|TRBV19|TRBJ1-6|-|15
TGTGCCAGTAGTATGGGCACATCTTTCCGTTCACCCCTCCACTTT
CASSMGTSFRSPLHF
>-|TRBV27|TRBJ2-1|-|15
TGTGCCAGCAGCTTGGAAGGTGTGACCTACAATGAGCAGTTCTTC
CASSLEGVTYNEQFF
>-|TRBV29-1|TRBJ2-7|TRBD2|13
TGCAGCGTCGGTCGAGCGGGGGTGTACGAGCAGTACTTC
CSVGRAGVYEQYF
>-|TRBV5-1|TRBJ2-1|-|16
TGCGCCAGCAGCTTGGCGCCTCCACCTCCCTACAATGAGCAGTTCTTC
CASSLAPPPPYNEQFF
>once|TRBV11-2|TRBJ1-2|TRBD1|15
TGTGCCAGCAGCTTCGTCGGACAGGGATCGTATGGCTACACCTTC
CASSFVGQGSYGYTF
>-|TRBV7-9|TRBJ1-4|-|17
TGTGCCAGCAGCTTCCCCCACAGGGATCCAACTAATGAAAAACTGTTTTTT
CASSFPHRDPTNEKLFF
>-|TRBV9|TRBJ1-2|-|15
TGTGCCAGCAGCGTAGGGCCGGGGGCGGGAAATGGCTACACCTTC
CASSVGPGAGNGYTF
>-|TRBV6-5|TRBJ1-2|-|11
TGTGCCAGCAAAGGGAACTATGGCTACACCTTC
CASKGNYGYTF
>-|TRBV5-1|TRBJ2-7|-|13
TGCGCCAGCAGCTTCAGGGGCTCCTACGAGCAGTACTTC
CASSFRGSYEQYF
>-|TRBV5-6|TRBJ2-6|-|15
TGTGCCAGCAGCCTACAGGGTGCTGGGGCCAACGTCCTGACTTTC
CASSLQGAGANVLTF
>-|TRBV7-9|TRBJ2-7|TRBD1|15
TGTGCCAGCAGCTTTTGGGACAGGGGTTCCTACGAGCAGTACTTC
CASSFWDRGSYEQYF
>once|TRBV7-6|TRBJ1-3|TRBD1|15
TGTGCCAGCAGCACCAGAGGGACAGGGGGAAACACCATATATTTT
CASSTRGTGGNTIYF
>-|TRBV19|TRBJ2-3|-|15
TGTGCCAGTCCCCGGGGGGCTAGGAGCACAGATACGCAGTATTTT
CASPRGARSTDTQYF
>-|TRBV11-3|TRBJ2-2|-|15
TGTGCCAGCAGCCTACCGGGACAAAGGATACGGGAGCTGTTTTTT
CASSLPGQRIRELFF
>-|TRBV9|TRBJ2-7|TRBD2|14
TGTGCCAGCAGCGCCTCGGGGGGTTCCTACGAGCAGTACTTC
CASSASGGSYEQYF
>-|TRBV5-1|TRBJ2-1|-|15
TGCGCCAGCAGCTTGGCCGATCGGGGTGGGGGGGAGCAGTTCTTC
CASSLADRGGGEQFF
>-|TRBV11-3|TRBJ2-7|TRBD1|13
TGTGCCAGCAGCTTGACAGGGGGCTACGAGCAGTACTTC
CASSLTGGYEQYF
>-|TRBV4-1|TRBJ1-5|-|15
TGCGCCAGCAGCCAAGTCCGCGGGGTTAATCAGCCCCAGCATTTT
CASSQVRGVNQPQHF